Following are 29 T cell receptor beta chains from one sample sequenced in a study of cytomegalovirus exposure and HLA in healthy donors. PCR involved 60 Vbeta and 13 Jbeta primers. Assay: immunoSEQ multiplex PCR; the TCRdb copy retains only in-frame clones and omits some. The table has fewer than 85,000 clones, 60% to 75% seen once; the top ten hold 11%. Material: PBMCs. These receptors were taken from a middle-aged woman in good health and CMV-seropositive.

The chain employs TRBV4-1 and TRBJ2-1, with D possibly being TRBD2 (6 bases). Germline V gene sequence: CDR1 MGHRA, CDR2 YSYEKL. There are 16 residues in the CDR3. The V and J ends lost 4 bases and 8 bases respectively, with 21 bases between them. CDR3 nucleotides: TGCGCCAGCAGCCCTGAAGTTAGCGGCGGGTGGTATGAGCAGTTCTTC. Its translation is CASSPEVSGGWYEQFF.

This rearrangement joins TRBV2 to TRBJ2-6; D is undetermined. Trimming stripped 4 bases from V and 0 bases from J, with 10 bases between. The CDR3 length is 16 residues. Looked up from germline, CDR1 is SNHLY and CDR2 is FYNNEI. CDR3 in DNA: TGTGCCAGCAGTGTGTCTCCTTTCTCTGGGGCCAACGTCCTGACTTTC. Amino acids: CASSVSPFSGANVLTF.

The count of this clone is one. The chain recombines TRBV6-6 with TRBJ1-1; D gene uncertain. V lost 9 bases, J lost 0 bases, and 14 bases lay in between. Germline values: CDR1 MNHNY, CDR2 SVGAGI (reference sequence). The CDR3 spans 14 residues. CDR3 in amino acids: CASTPGGMNTEAFF. CDR3 bases: TGTGCCAGTACTCCGGGTGGCATGAACACTGAAGCTTTCTTT.

V is TRBV5-1 and J is TRBJ1-3; tentative D call: TRBD1 (5 bases). Trimming cost V 4 bases and J 1 base, with 18 bases left between them. Germline assignment: CDR1 SGHRS and CDR2 YFSETQ. The CDR3 covers 17 residues. The CDR3 is CASSGGLGGPSGNTIYF. DNA of the CDR3: TGCGCCAGCAGCGGCGGCTTGGGGGGACCTTCTGGAAACACCATATATTTT.

The J gene is TRBJ1-4, the V gene TRBV12-5; 7 bases agree with TRBD1. This CDR3 is 15 amino acids long. Germline V lookup: CDR1 LGHNT, CDR2 FRNRAP. J gave up 6 bases and V 5 bases, and 9 bases lay outside the gene matches. As DNA, the CDR3 is TGTGCTAGTGGTCTAAACAGGGGATATGATGAAAAACTGTTTTTT. Translation: CASGLNRGYDEKLFF.

The chain recombines TRBV6-1 with TRBJ1-2; the match to TRBD1 covers 9 bases. Germline V gene sequence: CDR1 MNHNS, CDR2 SASEGT. V gave up 2 bases and J gave up 4 bases; unmatched junction bases: 8. CDR3 length: 16 amino acids. CDR3 DNA: TGTGCCAGCAGTGAACCTTCCCGGACAGGGGCCTATGGCTACACCTTC. Translation: CASSEPSRTGAYGYTF.

The chain couples TRBV9 to TRBJ2-2; 7 nucleotides agree with TRBD1. CDR1 SGDLS and CDR2 YYNGEE come from the germline V gene. The J segment lost 1 base and the V segment lost 2 bases, leaving 2 bases of the junction unmatched. This CDR3 spans 15 amino acids. Here the CDR3 reads CASSVRTGNTGELFF. The CDR3 DNA is TGTGCCAGCAGCGTTAGGACAGGGAACACCGGGGAGCTGTTTTTT.

The chain employs TRBV30 and TRBJ2-7, with 7 bases lining up with TRBD1. V trimming: 1 base; J trimming: 5 bases; junction bases outside the gene matches: 11. The CDR3 is made up of 15 amino acids. Germline-derived CDR1 and CDR2 are GTSNPN and SVGIG (reference sequence). The CDR3 is CAWSDNPGGLNEQYF. DNA of the CDR3: TGTGCCTGGAGTGATAATCCAGGGGGTCTGAACGAGCAGTACTTC. Variable domain in full (rest from reference TRBV30 and TRBJ2-7): SQTIHQWPATLVQPVGSPLSLECTVEGTSNPNLYWYRQAAGRGLQLLFYSVGIGQISSEVPQNLSASRPQDRQFILSSKKLLLSDSGFYLCAWSDNPGGLNEQYFGPGTRLTVT.

In this sample, this clone turned up once. The CDR3 loop is CASSFGPTGLGEKLFF. CDR3 nucleotide sequence: TGTGCCAGCAGCTTTGGGCCGACAGGGTTGGGTGAAAAACTGTTTTTT. This sequence joins TRBV5-4 and TRBJ1-4; 7 bases align to TRBD1. This CDR3 region has 16 residues. Germline V lookup: CDR1 SGHNT, CDR2 YYREEE (reference sequence). V trimming: 2 bases; J trimming: 7 bases; junction bases outside the gene matches: 11.

The chain combines TRBV7-8 with TRBJ1-1; possibly TRBD1 for D (5 bases). Germline V gives CDR1 SGHVS, CDR2 FQNEAQ. V lost 4 bases and J 6 bases, leaving 12 bases between the germline ends. CDR3 length equals 13 residues. As DNA, the CDR3 is TGTGCCAGCAGCTCTATGGGAGGGGCTGAAGCTTTCTTT. It is translated as CASSSMGGAEAFF.

The chain uses TRBV6-4 and TRBJ1-1; 9 positions match TRBD1. The V and J ends lost 4 bases and 10 bases, in that order; junction bases with no gene match: 10. This CDR3 spans 14 amino acids. Per the germline V gene, CDR1 is MRHNA and CDR2 is SNTAGT. The CDR3 DNA is TGTGCCAGCAGTGCCAGCCCGGGACAGGGAGGAGCTTTCTTT. It is translated as CASSASPGQGGAFF.

This sequence joins TRBV7-2 and TRBJ1-2; D gene uncertain. Germline V gives CDR1 SGHTA, CDR2 FQGNSA. The CDR3 totals 14 residues. V was pared by 5 bases and J by 4 bases, with 14 bases between. CDR3: CASSPPGLSYGYTF. CDR3 nucleotide sequence: TGTGCCAGCAGCCCTCCTGGGCTTAGCTATGGCTACACCTTC.

CDR3 in amino acids: CASVGQANQPQHF. The CDR3 DNA is TGCGCCAGCGTCGGACAAGCGAATCAGCCCCAGCATTTT. The V call is TRBV10-2, the J call TRBJ1-5, with D tentatively TRBD1 (5 bases). CDR3 length equals 13 residues. CDR1 and CDR2 from the germline V gene are WSHSY and SAAADI. V lost 8 bases and J 4 bases, leaving 12 bases between the germline ends.

The chain carries TRBV7-8 and TRBJ2-7; 8 nucleotides align to TRBD2. Trimming at V came to 1 base and at J to 9 bases, leaving 14 bases not matched to a gene. Germline CDR1 SGHVS, CDR2 FQNEAQ. The length of the CDR3 is 16 residues. In DNA, the CDR3 is TGTGCCAGCAGCTTAGAACCCAGCGGGAGCACCACGGGGCAGTACTTC. Translating gives CASSLEPSGSTTGQYF.

J is TRBJ1-1 and V is TRBV6-5, with D perhaps matching TRBD1 (6 bases). The CDR3 runs to 16 residues. The V end lost 0 bases, the J end lost 0 bases, and 11 bases lay between the germline ends. Germline V gene data show CDR1 as MNHEY and CDR2 as SVGAGI. The CDR3 loop is CASSYSLGAVNTEAFF. The CDR3 bases are TGTGCCAGCAGTTACTCCTTGGGGGCAGTGAACACTGAAGCTTTCTTT.

The chain carries TRBV7-9 and TRBJ1-1; D is ambiguous. V lost 1 base and J lost 11, with 14 bases in between. Germline CDR1 is SEHNR and CDR2 is FQNEAQ (reference sequence). The length of the CDR3 is 13 residues. DNA of the CDR3: TGTGCCAGCAGCTTAGGGGCACAAATTGCGGCTTTCTTT. Translation gives CASSLGAQIAAFF.

This clone was detected only a few times. The chain recombines TRBV10-2 with TRBJ2-7; D is uncertain. Germline V gene data show CDR1 as WSHSY and CDR2 as SAAADI. The V gene lost 8 bases and the J gene lost 6 bases, with 8 bases spanning the gap. This CDR3 contains 10 residues. The CDR3 spells CASGSAEQYF. CDR3 nucleotides: TGCGCCAGCGGTAGTGCCGAGCAGTACTTC.

This clone has just one count. This sequence joins TRBV5-1 and TRBJ2-7; TRBD1 matches at 10 bases. CDR3 length equals 16 residues. Per the germline V gene, CDR1 is SGHRS and CDR2 is YFSETQ. J gave up 4 bases and V 4 bases, and 11 bases lay outside the gene matches. The CDR3, as DNA: TGCGCCAGCAGCCCCGGTTCGGGACAGGGGTTTTACGAGCAGTACTTC. It encodes CASSPGSGQGFYEQYF. Drawing the rest from reference TRBV5-1 and TRBJ2-7, the complete variable domain is KAGVTQTPRYLIKTRGQQVTLSCSPISGHRSVSWYQQTPGQGLQFLFEYFSETQRNKGNFPGRFSGRQFSNSRSEMNVSTLELGDSALYLCASSPGSGQGFYEQYFGPGTRLTVT.

The J gene is TRBJ2-7, the V gene TRBV10-2; D possibly corresponds to TRBD2 (6 bases). The CDR3 is 12 residues long. V was clipped by 8 bases and J by 2 bases, with 10 bases between them. Germline V gene sequence: CDR1 WSHSY, CDR2 SAAADI. The CDR3 DNA sequence: TGCGCCAGCCCGGGGGATGCCTACGAGCAGTACTTC. Its protein is CASPGDAYEQYF.

The J gene is TRBJ1-1, the V gene TRBV4-1, with D tentatively TRBD1 (5 bases). Germline-derived CDR1 and CDR2 are MGHRA and YSYEKL. Trimming took off 4 bases at V and 7 bases at J, with 19 bases between the two ends. CDR3 length equals 15 residues. CDR3 coding DNA: TGCGCCAGCAGCCCGACTACGGGACTGCGCTTTGAAGCTTTCTTT. Translation gives CASSPTTGLRFEAFF.

This rearrangement joins TRBV6-5 to TRBJ1-1, with no clear D. CDR3 size: 13 residues. The ends were cut back, 8 bases at V and 3 bases at J, with 13 bases in the middle. CDR1 is MNHEY, CDR2 SVGAGI, per germline. This CDR3 is CASGSGAYTEAFF. CDR3 in DNA: TGTGCCAGCGGCTCCGGAGCGTACACTGAAGCTTTCTTT.

The chain uses TRBV19 and TRBJ1-1; no reliable D call. Trimming cost V 4 bases and J 5 bases, with 14 bases left between them. The CDR3 totals 14 residues. CDR1 LNHDA and CDR2 SQIVND come from the germline V gene (reference sequence). The chain's CDR3 is CASSREGVRTEAFF. DNA for the CDR3: TGTGCCAGTAGTAGAGAGGGAGTACGGACTGAAGCTTTCTTT.

The V call is TRBV10-3, the J call TRBJ2-1, with 9 bases fitting TRBD2. With 5 bases clipped from V and 6 bases from J, the junction kept 5 bases outside the gene matches. The CDR3 contains 14 residues. Germline V lookup: CDR1 ENHRY, CDR2 SYGVKD. The CDR3 nucleotides are TGTGCCATCAGTCATGTACTAGCGGGCAATGAGCAGTTCTTC. Amino acid sequence: CAISHVLAGNEQFF.

The genes are TRBV7-6 and TRBJ1-4, with 10 bases identical to TRBD1. Losses at the gene ends were 5 bases for V and 4 bases for J; bases not matched to a gene: 10. This CDR3 is built from 17 residues. Germline CDR1 SGHVS, CDR2 FNYEAQ. The CDR3 sequence: CASSPTLGDRGNEKLFF. Here the CDR3 DNA reads TGTGCCAGCAGCCCAACCTTAGGGGACAGGGGTAATGAAAAACTGTTTTTT.

The V call is TRBV6-5, the J call TRBJ1-4, with D unclear. There are 14 residues in the CDR3. Germline V gene sequence: CDR1 MNHEY, CDR2 SVGAGI. Between the trimmed V and J ends, which lost 6 bases and 6 bases, there was a span of 14 bases. In DNA, the CDR3 is TGTGCCAGCAGCCCCAGGAGGGCTGATGAAAAACTGTTTTTT. Translated, it gives CASSPRRADEKLFF.

The sample holds a few counts of this clone. The chain recombines TRBV5-6 with TRBJ1-1; 10 bases fit TRBD1. Germline assignment: CDR1 SGHDT and CDR2 YYEEEE. This CDR3 has 16 residues. The V gene end was trimmed by 4 bases and the J gene end by 1 base; junction bases not matched to a gene: 7. The CDR3 sequence: CASSQIWTGGNTEAFF. DNA for the CDR3: TGTGCCAGCAGCCAAATCTGGACAGGGGGGAACACTGAAGCTTTCTTT.

V gene TRBV6-4 combines with J gene TRBJ1-5, with D perhaps TRBD1 (5 bases). The length of the CDR3 is 14 residues. V gave up 4 bases and J gave up 6 bases, with 13 bases separating them. CDR1 MRHNA and CDR2 SNTAGT come from the germline V gene. CDR3 sequence reads: CASSAGTGVQPQHF. The DNA for the CDR3 is TGTGCCAGCAGTGCAGGGACGGGAGTTCAGCCCCAGCATTTT.

This clone was picked up one time. This chain links TRBV30 with TRBJ1-6; no firm D call. V was trimmed by 4 bases and J by 5 bases, leaving 12 bases between them. The CDR3 spans 14 residues. The germline gives CDR1 GTSNPN, CDR2 SVGIG (reference sequence). CDR3 sequence reads: CAWTSARHNSPLHF. CDR3 nucleotide sequence: TGTGCCTGGACTTCGGCCAGGCATAATTCACCCCTCCACTTT. Full variable domain (missing parts from reference TRBV30 and TRBJ1-6): SQTIHQWPATLVQPVGSPLSLECTVEGTSNPNLYWYRQAAGRGLQLLFYSVGIGQISSEVPQNLSASRPQDRQFILSSKKLLLSDSGFYLCAWTSARHNSPLHFGNGTRLTVT.

This clone was seen only a few times. The CDR3 region is CASSLGISTGTDNQPQHF. As DNA, the CDR3 is TGTGCCAGCAGCTTAGGAATTTCAACCGGGACAGACAATCAGCCCCAGCATTTT. The chain couples TRBV7-9 to TRBJ1-5, with 7 bases aligning to TRBD1. Germline V CDR1 and CDR2: SEHNR, FQNEAQ (reference sequence). The CDR3 covers 18 residues. V was pared by 1 base and J by 3 bases, with 12 bases of the junction left unmatched.